The sequence of this T cell receptor (beta chain) was determined in a study of cytomegalovirus exposure and HLA in healthy donors. Study at large: The 120 validation repertoires used the same platform as the roughly 700 first-cohort repertoires (as reported by a later analysis).

Study results and caveats: Most sequenced TCRs were rare (though some public TCRs occurred in many donors). Using the classifier, cytomegalovirus status was reportedly diagnosed with high specificity and sensitivity.

The CDR3 spans 14 residues. Germline lookup yields CDR1 MNHEY and CDR2 SMNVEV (reference sequence). V was clipped by 6 bases and J by 4 bases, with 13 bases between them. In the case of this clone: Its antigen is unidentified.

This table comes from immunoSEQ multiplex PCR, and its TCRdb copy is limited to in-frame clones, with some not included. The sample lists tens of thousands of clones, about 94% occurring once. The chain combines TRBV27 with TRBJ1-5; D unresolved. Sequencing was carried out using PBMCs. The TCR comes from a man between 18 and 35 years old in good health and CMV-seropositive. The CDR3 bases are TGTGCCAGCAGATCATCAGGAATGAATCAGCCCCAGCATTTT. The encoded protein is CASRSSGMNQPQHF.